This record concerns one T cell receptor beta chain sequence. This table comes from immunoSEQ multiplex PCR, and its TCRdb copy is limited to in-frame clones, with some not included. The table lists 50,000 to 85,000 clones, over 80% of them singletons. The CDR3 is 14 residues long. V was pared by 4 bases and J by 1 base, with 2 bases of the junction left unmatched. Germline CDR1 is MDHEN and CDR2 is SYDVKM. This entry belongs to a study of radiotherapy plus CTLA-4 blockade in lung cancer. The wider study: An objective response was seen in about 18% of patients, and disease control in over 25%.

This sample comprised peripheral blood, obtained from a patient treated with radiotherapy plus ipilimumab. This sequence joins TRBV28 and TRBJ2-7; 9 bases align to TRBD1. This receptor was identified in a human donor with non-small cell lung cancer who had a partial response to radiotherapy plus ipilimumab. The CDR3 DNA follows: TGTGCCAGCAGTTGGGACAGGGAGTCCTACGAGCAGTACTTC. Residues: CASSWDRESYEQYF.